The clone carrying this TCR beta chain has a handful of counts. Authors' processing steps: The authors estimated nucleated cell counts from reference gene primer amplification. Libraries were prepared by immunoSEQ multiplex PCR; TCRdb keeps only in-frame clonotypes and omits some of them. The D gene and trimming were derived from the DNA, and the V and J assignments and clone size from that table. The sample lists 150,000 or so clones; around nine tenths were seen once. The data were obtained in a study of blood T cell repertoires in COVID-19. This CDR3 is 15 amino acids long. Germline V CDR1 and CDR2: SGHDT, YYEEEE. V dropped 4 bases and J dropped 8; count of bases not matched to a gene: 11.

The sample consisted of peripheral blood. The chain carries TRBV5-6 and TRBJ1-4, with TRBD1 matching over 7 bases. This TCR came from a human donor in a cohort sampled during active COVID-19. CDR3 bases: TGTGCCAGCAGCACCTTTGGACAGGCGGGGGAAAAACTGTTTTTT. Amino acids: CASSTFGQAGEKLFF. Based on the CDR3 plus reference TRBV5-6 and TRBJ1-4, the full variable domain is DAGVTQSPTHLIKTRGQQVTLRCSPKSGHDTVSWYQQALGQGPQFIFQYYEEEERQRGNFPDRFSGHQFPNYSSELNVNALLLGDSALYLCASSTFGQAGEKLFFGSGTQLSVL.